Listed below are T cell receptor beta chains from one sample, sequenced in a study of T-cell reconstitution after alpha-beta-depleted transplantation in children. MiXCR, applied by TCRdb to the PCR reads, yields one record per CDR3 protein. Here the sample spans 420,000 or so distinct CDR3 sequences, 11% being singletons. The input for sequencing was PBMCs from the stem cell graft donor, taken from the stem cell graft. The source of these receptors is a human donor who donated a stem cell graft to a child with acute myeloid leukemia. The CDR3 runs from the conserved cysteine through the conserved F or W. The order of the fields is CDR3 protein, CDR3 DNA, D gene, V gene, clone size, J gene. The D gene is left open where the match is weak. Rows may omit the clone size; those that give it use once, few, many or a size class.

CDR3 protein: CATPGGPGANGLTF
CDR3 DNA: TGTGCCACCCCAGGGGGCCCTGGGGCCAACGGCCTGACTTTC
D gene: TRBD1
V gene: TRBV24-1
clone size: .
J gene: TRBJ2-6

CDR3 protein: CSADRAGGSYEQYF
CDR3 DNA: TGCAGTGCTGATCGGGCAGGGGGCTCCTACGAGCAGTACTTC
D gene: TRBD1
V gene: TRBV20-1
clone size: many
J gene: TRBJ2-7

CDR3 protein: CASSLDRGDEQYF
CDR3 DNA: TGTGCCAGCAGCTTAGACAGGGGGGACGAGCAGTACTTC
D gene: TRBD1
V gene: TRBV7-9
clone size: many
J gene: TRBJ2-7

CDR3 protein: CASTGGFYEQYF
CDR3 DNA: TGTGCCAGTACCGGGGGGTTCTACGAGCAGTACTTC
D gene: TRBD2
V gene: TRBV28
clone size: many
J gene: TRBJ2-7

CDR3 protein: CASSLNSGTDTQYF
CDR3 DNA: TGTGCCAGCAGCTTAAATAGCGGCACAGATACGCAGTATTTT
D gene: .
V gene: TRBV7-3
clone size: many
J gene: TRBJ2-3

CDR3 protein: CASSPSGAKNIQYF
CDR3 DNA: TGTGCCAGCAGTCCCAGCGGGGCCAAAAACATTCAGTACTTC
D gene: .
V gene: TRBV12-3/TRBV12-4
clone size: few
J gene: TRBJ2-4

CDR3 protein: CASSLAVGLANNEQFF
CDR3 DNA: TGTGCCAGCAGCTTGGCCGTTGGGCTAGCCAACAATGAGCAGTTCTTC
D gene: .
V gene: TRBV5-5
clone size: many
J gene: TRBJ2-1

CDR3 protein: CSVGTDYSNQPQHF
CDR3 DNA: TGCAGCGTTGGGACTGATTATAGCAATCAGCCCCAGCATTTT
D gene: .
V gene: TRBV29-1
clone size: .
J gene: TRBJ1-5

CDR3 protein: CASSRGEQPQHF
CDR3 DNA: TGTGCCAGCAGCCGGGGAGAGCAGCCCCAGCATTTT
D gene: .
V gene: TRBV7-9
clone size: few
J gene: TRBJ1-5

CDR3 protein: CSARGLAGGRYEQFF
CDR3 DNA: TGCAGTGCTAGAGGACTAGCGGGGGGACGGTATGAGCAGTTCTTC
D gene: TRBD2
V gene: TRBV20-1
clone size: .
J gene: TRBJ2-1

CDR3 protein: CSARKLDSTDTQYF
CDR3 DNA: TGCAGTGCTAGAAAACTGGATTCCACAGATACGCAGTATTTT
D gene: .
V gene: TRBV20-1
clone size: .
J gene: TRBJ2-3

CDR3 protein: CASSLEGIGTEAFF
CDR3 DNA: TGTGCCAGCAGCTTGGAGGGAATCGGTACTGAAGCTTTCTTT
D gene: .
V gene: TRBV7-9
clone size: once
J gene: TRBJ1-1

CDR3 protein: CASSPTVTNTEAFF
CDR3 DNA: TGTGCCAGCTCGCCAACAGTGACAAACACTGAAGCTTTCTTT
D gene: .
V gene: TRBV18
clone size: many
J gene: TRBJ1-1

CDR3 protein: CASSPGVNTGELFF
CDR3 DNA: TGTGCCAGCTCACCGGGCGTAAACACCGGGGAGCTGTTTTTT
D gene: .
V gene: TRBV18
clone size: .
J gene: TRBJ2-2

CDR3 protein: CASSSGTGHYEQYF
CDR3 DNA: TGTGCCAGCAGCTCCGGGACAGGGCACTACGAGCAGTACTTC
D gene: TRBD1
V gene: TRBV7-6
clone size: few
J gene: TRBJ2-7

CDR3 protein: CASSSHRGGTDTQYF
CDR3 DNA: TGTGCCAGCAGCTCCCACCGAGGGGGCACAGATACGCAGTATTTT
D gene: .
V gene: TRBV5-8
clone size: few
J gene: TRBJ2-3

CDR3 protein: CASTRWGTANPTNTGELFF
CDR3 DNA: TGTGCCAGCACCCGATGGGGGACAGCAAACCCGACGAACACCGGGGAGCTGTTTTTT
D gene: TRBD1
V gene: TRBV2
clone size: .
J gene: TRBJ2-2

CDR3 protein: CASRSYEQFF
CDR3 DNA: TGTGCCAGCAGGTCTTATGAGCAGTTCTTC
D gene: .
V gene: TRBV5-8
clone size: many
J gene: TRBJ2-1

CDR3 protein: CASSPGTGTEEQYF
CDR3 DNA: TGCGCCAGCAGCCCCGGGACAGGAACAGAGGAGCAGTACTTC
D gene: TRBD1
V gene: TRBV5-1
clone size: .
J gene: TRBJ2-7

CDR3 protein: CASKREEADTQYF
CDR3 DNA: TGTGCCAGTAAGCGGGAGGAGGCAGATACGCAGTATTTT
D gene: TRBD2
V gene: TRBV6-2/TRBV6-3
clone size: few
J gene: TRBJ2-3

CDR3 protein: CASSQGLAGALGETQYF
CDR3 DNA: TGTGCCAGCAGCCAAGGACTAGCGGGGGCCCTAGGGGAGACCCAGTACTTC
D gene: TRBD2
V gene: TRBV5-6
clone size: .
J gene: TRBJ2-5

CDR3 protein: CATSNREGVETQYF
CDR3 DNA: TGTGCCACCAGCAACAGGGAGGGGGTTGAGACCCAGTACTTC
D gene: .
V gene: TRBV15
clone size: .
J gene: TRBJ2-5

CDR3 protein: CASSATRGRSQETQYF
CDR3 DNA: TGTGCCAGCAGTGCCACCAGGGGCCGTTCCCAAGAGACCCAGTACTTC
D gene: .
V gene: TRBV6-1
clone size: few
J gene: TRBJ2-5

CDR3 protein: CSASSVGAVTDTQYF
CDR3 DNA: TGCAGTGCTAGTTCGGTGGGAGCGGTCACAGATACGCAGTATTTT
D gene: .
V gene: TRBV20-1
clone size: few
J gene: TRBJ2-3

CDR3 protein: CASSPAGGNEQYF
CDR3 DNA: TGTGCTAGCAGCCCCGCGGGGGGGAACGAGCAGTACTTC
D gene: TRBD2
V gene: TRBV7-7
clone size: .
J gene: TRBJ2-7

CDR3 protein: CASSSRQGREQFF
CDR3 DNA: TGTGCCAGCAGCTCAAGGCAGGGGAGGGAGCAGTTCTTC
D gene: .
V gene: TRBV9
clone size: many
J gene: TRBJ2-1

CDR3 protein: CASRETPGGETQYF
CDR3 DNA: TGCGCCAGCAGGGAGACGCCCGGGGGGGAGACCCAGTACTTC
D gene: TRBD2
V gene: TRBV5-1
clone size: few
J gene: TRBJ2-5

CDR3 protein: CASRLAGSYNEQFF
CDR3 DNA: TGCGCCAGCAGACTAGCGGGGTCCTACAATGAGCAGTTCTTC
D gene: TRBD2
V gene: TRBV5-1
clone size: many
J gene: TRBJ2-1

CDR3 protein: CASSLMLSSYNEQFF
CDR3 DNA: TGCGCCAGCAGCTTGATGTTGAGCTCCTACAATGAGCAGTTCTTC
D gene: .
V gene: TRBV5-1
clone size: many
J gene: TRBJ2-1

CDR3 protein: CASNKQGASEATQYF
CDR3 DNA: TGCGCCAGCAATAAACAGGGGGCGTCCGAAGCGACCCAGTACTTC
D gene: TRBD1
V gene: TRBV5-1
clone size: .
J gene: TRBJ2-5

CDR3 protein: CATSIDRGKLFF
CDR3 DNA: TGTGCCACCAGCATCGATAGGGGAAAACTGTTTTTT
D gene: .
V gene: TRBV15
clone size: few
J gene: TRBJ1-4

CDR3 protein: CASSLAPGNYGYTF
CDR3 DNA: TGTGCCAGCAGCTTAGCGCCAGGGAACTATGGCTACACCTTC
D gene: .
V gene: TRBV7-2
clone size: many
J gene: TRBJ1-2

CDR3 protein: CASSLGATALGNIQYF
CDR3 DNA: TGCGCCAGCAGCTTGGGGGCCACTGCCCTAGGAAACATTCAGTACTTC
D gene: .
V gene: TRBV5-1
clone size: few
J gene: TRBJ2-4

CDR3 protein: CSARITSSGPDTQYF
CDR3 DNA: TGCAGTGCTAGAATTACTAGCTCGGGCCCAGATACGCAGTATTTT
D gene: .
V gene: TRBV20-1
clone size: many
J gene: TRBJ2-3

CDR3 protein: CATRSSVPRANEKLFF
CDR3 DNA: TGTGCCACCCGATCAAGTGTCCCCCGCGCTAATGAAAAACTGTTTTTT
D gene: .
V gene: TRBV11-2
clone size: .
J gene: TRBJ1-4

CDR3 protein: CASCLGLMETQYF
CDR3 DNA: TGCGCCAGCTGTTTGGGGTTGATGGAGACCCAGTACTTC
D gene: .
V gene: TRBV5-1
clone size: many
J gene: TRBJ2-5

CDR3 protein: CASSDRNSPLHF
CDR3 DNA: TGTGCCAGCAGTGACAGAAATTCACCCCTCCACTTT
D gene: .
V gene: TRBV6-1
clone size: few
J gene: TRBJ1-6

CDR3 protein: CASSPTNYGYTF
CDR3 DNA: TGTGCCAGCAGCCCGACAAACTATGGCTACACCTTC
D gene: .
V gene: TRBV12-3/TRBV12-4
clone size: .
J gene: TRBJ1-2

CDR3 protein: CSAKGGEIGNEQFF
CDR3 DNA: TGCAGTGCCAAGGGGGGAGAAATCGGCAATGAGCAGTTCTTC
D gene: .
V gene: TRBV20-1
clone size: .
J gene: TRBJ2-1

CDR3 protein: CASSYSTGTNYGYTF
CDR3 DNA: TGTGCCAGCAGTTACTCGACAGGGACCAACTATGGCTACACCTTC
D gene: TRBD1
V gene: TRBV6-5
clone size: few
J gene: TRBJ1-2

CDR3 protein: CASSQIRQGAARVYKQYF
CDR3 DNA: TGTGCCAGCAGCCAAATCCGACAGGGGGCAGCTAGAGTGTACAAGCAGTACTTC
D gene: TRBD1
V gene: TRBV3-1
clone size: .
J gene: TRBJ2-7

CDR3 protein: CSAARLATPGPYEQYF
CDR3 DNA: TGCAGTGCGGCCCGACTAGCGACCCCAGGTCCCTACGAGCAGTACTTC
D gene: TRBD2
V gene: TRBV20-1
clone size: many
J gene: TRBJ2-7

CDR3 protein: CAITGGSWNEQFF
CDR3 DNA: TGTGCCATCACCGGGGGGAGTTGGAATGAGCAGTTCTTC
D gene: TRBD2
V gene: TRBV10-3
clone size: many
J gene: TRBJ2-1